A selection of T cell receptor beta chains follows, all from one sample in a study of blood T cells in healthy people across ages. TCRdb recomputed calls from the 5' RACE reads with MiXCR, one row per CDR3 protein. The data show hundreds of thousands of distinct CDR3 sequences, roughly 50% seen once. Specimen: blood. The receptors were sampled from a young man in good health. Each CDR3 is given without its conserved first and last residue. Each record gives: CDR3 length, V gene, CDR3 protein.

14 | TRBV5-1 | ASSPGLVGYQETQY
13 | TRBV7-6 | ASSTQPQDTGEQY
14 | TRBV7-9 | ASTDSVGTAGYEQY
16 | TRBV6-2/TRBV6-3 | ASFNPGTSGRKVYEQY
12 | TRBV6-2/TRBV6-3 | ASRRDFHNSPLH
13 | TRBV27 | ASSAFPGGEEKLF
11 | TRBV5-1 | ASNQRGTDTQY
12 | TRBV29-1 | SVPDPGLSKGYT
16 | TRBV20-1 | STLRGYAGEGVNQPQH
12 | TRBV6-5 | ASSYGPSSYEQY
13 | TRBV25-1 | ASSELRSGVNVLT
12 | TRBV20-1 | SAVTGATRETQY
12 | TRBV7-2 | ASSPRTTRNEQF
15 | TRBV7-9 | ASSFPRAGGPYNEQF
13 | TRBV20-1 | SASLGQRITDTQY
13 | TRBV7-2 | ASSSLAGLGTEAF
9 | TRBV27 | ASRTHNEQF
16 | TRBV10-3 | AISEVPGHPTGNTEAF
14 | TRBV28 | ASSASLGQGNNGYT
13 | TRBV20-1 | SARDLDWSNQPQH
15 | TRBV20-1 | SAQLPGGFVHNSPLH
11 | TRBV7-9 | AGDRQNQETQY
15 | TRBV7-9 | ASSLAAGLRRPREQF
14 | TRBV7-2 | ASSPRLGGRAYEQY
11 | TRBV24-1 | ATSGGGTYEQY
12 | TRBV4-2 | ASSQVSDNNGYT
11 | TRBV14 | ASSQVASREQF
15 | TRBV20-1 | SARSTKDRARNQPQH
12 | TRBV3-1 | ASSFYREGTEAF
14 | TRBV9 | ASSAPGTGFVSGYT
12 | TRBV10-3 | AISGIDRLEPQH
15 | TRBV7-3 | ASSLGSSGRGYNEQF
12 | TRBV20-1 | SAREARIQNEQF
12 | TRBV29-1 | SVEAAQGGNEQF
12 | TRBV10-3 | AISRGQGFDEQY
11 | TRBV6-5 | ASTVGGGETQY
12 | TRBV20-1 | SARVAGVVETQY
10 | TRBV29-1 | SVHSLNTEAF
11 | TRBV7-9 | ASSSGDRSPLH
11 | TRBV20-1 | SASSDLYNEQF
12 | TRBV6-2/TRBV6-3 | ASSPSSDKETQY
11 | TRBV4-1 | ASSQAITCEAF